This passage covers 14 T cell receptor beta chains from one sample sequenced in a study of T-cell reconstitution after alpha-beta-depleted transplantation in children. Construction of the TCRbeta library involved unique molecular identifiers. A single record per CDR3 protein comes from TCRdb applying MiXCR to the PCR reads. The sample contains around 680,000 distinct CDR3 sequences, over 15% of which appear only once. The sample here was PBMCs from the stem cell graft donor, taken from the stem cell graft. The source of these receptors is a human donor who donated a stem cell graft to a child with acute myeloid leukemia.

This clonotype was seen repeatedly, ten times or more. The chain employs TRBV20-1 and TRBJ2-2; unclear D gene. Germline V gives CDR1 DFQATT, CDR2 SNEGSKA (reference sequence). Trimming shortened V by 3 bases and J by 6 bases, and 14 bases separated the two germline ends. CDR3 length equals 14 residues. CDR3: CSASRLGFPGELFF. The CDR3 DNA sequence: TGCAGTGCTAGTCGCCTCGGGTTTCCCGGGGAGCTGTTTTTT.

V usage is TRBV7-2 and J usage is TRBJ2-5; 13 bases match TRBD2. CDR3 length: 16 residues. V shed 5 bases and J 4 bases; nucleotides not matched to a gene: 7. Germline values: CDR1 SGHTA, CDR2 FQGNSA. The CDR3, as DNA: TGTGCCAGCAGCCCATGGACTAGCGGGGGTCGAGAGACCCAGTACTTC. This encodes CASSPWTSGGRETQYF.

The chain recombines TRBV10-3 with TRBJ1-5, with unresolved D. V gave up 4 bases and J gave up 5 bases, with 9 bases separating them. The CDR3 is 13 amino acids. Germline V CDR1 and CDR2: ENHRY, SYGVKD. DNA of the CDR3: TGTGCCATCAGTGTCGACACTTATCAGCCCCAGCATTTT. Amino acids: CAISVDTYQPQHF.

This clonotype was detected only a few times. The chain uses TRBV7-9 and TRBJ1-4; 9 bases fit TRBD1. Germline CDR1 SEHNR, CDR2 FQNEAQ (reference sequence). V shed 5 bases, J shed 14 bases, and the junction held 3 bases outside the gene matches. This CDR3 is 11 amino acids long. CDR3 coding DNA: TGTGCCAGCAGCCTAGACAGGGGGCTGTTTTTT. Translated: CASSLDRGLFF.

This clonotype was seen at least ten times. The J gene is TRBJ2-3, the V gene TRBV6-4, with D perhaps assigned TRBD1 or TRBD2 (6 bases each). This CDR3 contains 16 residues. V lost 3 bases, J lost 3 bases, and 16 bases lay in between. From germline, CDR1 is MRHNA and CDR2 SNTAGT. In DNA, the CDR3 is TGTGCCAGCAGTGAAGAAGGGGGGTTGGCGACAGATACGCAGTATTTT. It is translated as CASSEEGGLATDTQYF.

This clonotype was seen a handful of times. The CDR3: CASSRGTSGTYTQYF. For the CDR3, the DNA is TGTGCCAGCAGCCGGGGGACTAGCGGGACCTATACGCAGTATTTT. V is TRBV12-3 or TRBV12-4 and J is TRBJ2-3; TRBD2 aligns across 13 bases. This CDR3 is 15 amino acids long. Trimming at V came to 6 bases and at J to 7 bases, leaving 7 bases not matched to a gene.

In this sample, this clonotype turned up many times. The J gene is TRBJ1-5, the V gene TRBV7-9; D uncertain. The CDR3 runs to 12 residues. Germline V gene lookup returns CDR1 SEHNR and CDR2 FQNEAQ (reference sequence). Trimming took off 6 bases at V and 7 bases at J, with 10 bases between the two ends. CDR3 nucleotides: TGTGCCAGCAGTTTGCCTGGACAGCCCCAGCATTTT. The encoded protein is CASSLPGQPQHF.

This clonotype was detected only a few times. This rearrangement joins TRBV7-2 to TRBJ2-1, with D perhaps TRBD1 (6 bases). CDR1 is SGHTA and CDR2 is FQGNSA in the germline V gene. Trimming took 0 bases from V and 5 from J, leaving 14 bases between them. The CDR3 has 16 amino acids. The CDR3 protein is CASSLALDRHNNEQFF. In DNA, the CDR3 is TGTGCCAGCAGCTTAGCCCTAGACAGGCATAACAATGAGCAGTTCTTC.

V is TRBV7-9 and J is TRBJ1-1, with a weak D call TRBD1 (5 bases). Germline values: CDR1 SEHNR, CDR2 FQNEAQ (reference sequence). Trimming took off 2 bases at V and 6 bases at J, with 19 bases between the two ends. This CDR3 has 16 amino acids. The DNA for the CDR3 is TGTGCCAGCAGCTTACCCGGGGGGGGACGGGCATCTGAAGCTTTCTTT. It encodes CASSLPGGGRASEAFF. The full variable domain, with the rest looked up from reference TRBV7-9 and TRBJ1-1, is DTGVSQNPRHKITKRGQNVTFRCDPISEHNRLYWYRQTLGQGPEFLTYFQNEAQLEKSRLLSDRFSAERPKGSFSTLEIQRTEQGDSAMYLCASSLPGGGRASEAFFGQGTRLTVV.

CDR3 in amino acids: CAWSPRGYYNEQFF. Here the CDR3 DNA reads TGTGCCTGGAGCCCTCGAGGATACTACAATGAGCAGTTCTTC. V and J are TRBV30 and TRBJ2-1; D is unresolved. Trimming stripped 3 bases from V and 3 bases from J, with 12 bases between. This CDR3 has 14 residues. Germline CDR1 GTSNPN, CDR2 SVGIG (reference sequence).

CDR3 DNA: TGTGCCAGCAGCTTAGAAGCGGCAGGGGGCAACGAGCAGTACTTC. It specifies CASSLEAAGGNEQYF. This chain links TRBV13 with TRBJ2-7, with TRBD1 matching over 8 bases. Trimming at V came to 1 base and at J to 5 bases, leaving 7 bases not matched to a gene. This CDR3 has 15 residues. Per the germline V gene, CDR1 is PRHDT and CDR2 is FYEKMQ (reference sequence).

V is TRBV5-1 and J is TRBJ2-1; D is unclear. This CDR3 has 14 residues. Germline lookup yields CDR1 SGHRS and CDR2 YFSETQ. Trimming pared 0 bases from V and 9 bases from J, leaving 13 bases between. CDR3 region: CASSLGVGVTEQFF. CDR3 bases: TGCGCCAGCAGCTTGGGGGTGGGTGTTACTGAGCAGTTCTTC.

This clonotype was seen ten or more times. The CDR3 region is CSARDRTSYEQYV. The CDR3 region has the DNA TGCAGTGCTAGGGACAGGACCTCCTACGAGCAGTACGTC. The chain carries TRBV20-1 and TRBJ2-7; 7 bases are a match to TRBD1. The CDR3 runs to 13 residues. Germline V CDR1 and CDR2: DFQATT, SNEGSKA (reference sequence). Losses at the gene ends were 3 bases for V and 0 bases for J; bases not matched to a gene: 2.

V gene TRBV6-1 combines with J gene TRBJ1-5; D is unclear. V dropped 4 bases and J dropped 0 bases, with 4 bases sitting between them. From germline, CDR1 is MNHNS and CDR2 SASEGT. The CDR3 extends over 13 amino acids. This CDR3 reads CASSAVSNQPQHF. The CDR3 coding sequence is TGTGCCAGCAGTGCGGTTAGCAATCAGCCCCAGCATTTT.